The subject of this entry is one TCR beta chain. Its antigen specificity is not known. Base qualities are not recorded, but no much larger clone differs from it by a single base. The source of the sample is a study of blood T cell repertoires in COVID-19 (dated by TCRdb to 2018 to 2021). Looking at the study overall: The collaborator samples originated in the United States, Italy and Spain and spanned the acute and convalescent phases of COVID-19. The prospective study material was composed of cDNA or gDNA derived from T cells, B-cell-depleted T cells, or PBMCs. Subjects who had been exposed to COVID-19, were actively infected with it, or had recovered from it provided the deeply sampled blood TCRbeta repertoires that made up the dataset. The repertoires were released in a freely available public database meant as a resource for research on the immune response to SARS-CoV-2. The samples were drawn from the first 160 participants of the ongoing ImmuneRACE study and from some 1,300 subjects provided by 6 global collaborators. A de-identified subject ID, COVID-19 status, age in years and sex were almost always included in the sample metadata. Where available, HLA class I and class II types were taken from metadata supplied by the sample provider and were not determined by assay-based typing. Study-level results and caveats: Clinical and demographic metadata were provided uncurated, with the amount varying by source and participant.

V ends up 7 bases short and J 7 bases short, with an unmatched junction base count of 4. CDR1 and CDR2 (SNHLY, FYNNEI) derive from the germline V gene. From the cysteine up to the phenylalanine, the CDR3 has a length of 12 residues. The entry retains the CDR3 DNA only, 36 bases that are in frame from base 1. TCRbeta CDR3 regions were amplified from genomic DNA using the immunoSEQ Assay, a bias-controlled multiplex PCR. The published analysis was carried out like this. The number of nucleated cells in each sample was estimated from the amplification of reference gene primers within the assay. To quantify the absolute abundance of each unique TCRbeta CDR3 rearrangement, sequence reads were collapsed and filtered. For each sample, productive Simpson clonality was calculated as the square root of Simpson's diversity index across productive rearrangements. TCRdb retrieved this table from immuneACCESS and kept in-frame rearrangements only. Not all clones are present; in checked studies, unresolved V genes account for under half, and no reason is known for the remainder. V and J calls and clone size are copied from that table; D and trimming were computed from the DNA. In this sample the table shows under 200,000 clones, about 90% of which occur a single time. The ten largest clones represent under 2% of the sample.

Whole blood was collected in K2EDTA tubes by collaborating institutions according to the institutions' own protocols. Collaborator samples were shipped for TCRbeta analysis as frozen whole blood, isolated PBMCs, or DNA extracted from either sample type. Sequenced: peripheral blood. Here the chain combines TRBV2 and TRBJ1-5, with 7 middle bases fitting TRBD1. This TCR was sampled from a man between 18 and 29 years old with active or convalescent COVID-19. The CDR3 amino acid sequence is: CASTTGTQPQHF. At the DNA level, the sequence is TGTGCCAGCACGACAGGGACACAGCCCCAGCATTTT.